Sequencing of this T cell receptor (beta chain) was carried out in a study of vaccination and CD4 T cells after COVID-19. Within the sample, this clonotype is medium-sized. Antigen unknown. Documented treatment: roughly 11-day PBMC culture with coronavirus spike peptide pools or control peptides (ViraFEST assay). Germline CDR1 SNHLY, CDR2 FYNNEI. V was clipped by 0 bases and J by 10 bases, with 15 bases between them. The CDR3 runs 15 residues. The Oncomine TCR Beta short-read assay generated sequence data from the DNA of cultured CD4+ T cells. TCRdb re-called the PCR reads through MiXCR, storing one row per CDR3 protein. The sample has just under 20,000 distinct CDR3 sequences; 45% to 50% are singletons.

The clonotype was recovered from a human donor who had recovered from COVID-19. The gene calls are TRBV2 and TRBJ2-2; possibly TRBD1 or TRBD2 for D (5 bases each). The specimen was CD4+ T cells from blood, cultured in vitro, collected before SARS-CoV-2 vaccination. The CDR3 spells CASSEAKGTTAELFF. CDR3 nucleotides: TGTGCCAGCAGTGAAGCGAAGGGGACGACTGCGGAGCTGTTTTTT.